This T cell receptor (beta chain) emerged from a study of patients and donors after allogeneic stem cell transplantation. TCRdb ran MiXCR on the RT-PCR reads and lists one entry per CDR3 protein. The sample consists of a few hundred thousand distinct CDR3 sequences, around two fifths of them appearing once. CDR3 length: 13 residues. Trimming cost V 4 bases and J 7 bases; bases outside gene matches: 7. Germline CDR1 is SGHRS and CDR2 is YFSETQ. This clonotype turned up a few times. This chain uses TRBV5-1 with TRBJ1-2; 7 bases line up with TRBD1. The TCR was taken from a human donor who was either an allogeneic HSCT recipient or a stem cell or donor lymphocyte infusion donor (not recorded which). It is not recorded whose cells these are; they may come from a transplant donor. The material sequenced was blood, either unsorted or a sorted T cell fraction (not recorded which). In nucleotides, the CDR3 is TGCGCCAGCAGCCCCCAGGCAGGGGGTGGCTACACCTTC. Amino acid sequence: CASSPQAGGGYTF.